Sequencing of this T cell receptor beta chain was carried out in a study of beta chain features in type 1 diabetes. Overall study context: Patient and healthy donor groups were alike in age, gender and cell yields.

With V trimmed by 3 bases and J by 2 bases, 2 bases remained unmatched. The CDR3 extends over 15 amino acids. CDR1 and CDR2 (germline): SGDLS, YYNGEE. Isolated RNA was reverse transcribed in full, so expressed TCRB transcripts were sequenced. The protocol was immunoSEQ multiplex PCR, while the TCRdb copy is restricted to in-frame clones and leaves out a portion. Among around 430,000 clones listed, 30% were seen once. This clone appeared a few times. What it binds is not known. Broader study findings: Type 1 diabetes patients had TCRB CDR3s that were shorter (moderately but significantly so) in all four CD4+ subsets.

This receptor was taken from a man between 18 and 29 years old in good health. The sample taken for sequencing was naive CD4+ T cells from blood. This chain uses TRBV9 with TRBJ2-7; the match to TRBD2 covers 13 bases. The CDR3 spells CASSEGLAGTYEQYF. For the CDR3, the DNA is TGTGCCAGCAGCGAGGGACTAGCGGGAACCTACGAGCAGTACTTC.